Each of the 22 T cell receptor beta chains below was sequenced from the same sample in a study of blood T cell repertoires in COVID-19. Clones were sequenced by immunoSEQ multiplex PCR, and TCRdb holds only the in-frame ones, with some missing. The table lists 95,000 to 130,000 clones, 90% of them singletons, with 1.5% to 2% in the top ten. The specimen sequenced was peripheral blood. The receptors were gathered from a human donor with active COVID-19. The donor label of this sample is uncertain.

V gene TRBV4-1 combines with J gene TRBJ2-1; D is perhaps TRBD2 (6 bases). Trimming shortened V by 3 bases and J by 6 bases, and 12 bases separated the two germline ends. CDR1 is MGHRA and CDR2 is YSYEKL in the germline V gene. The CDR3 extends over 14 amino acids. This CDR3 is CASSQGRGGNEQFF. The CDR3 DNA reads TGCGCCAGCAGCCAGGGTCGGGGAGGCAATGAGCAGTTCTTC.

The rearrangement joins TRBV4-3 to TRBJ1-6; no firm D call. Germline loops: CDR1 LGHNA, CDR2 YSLEER. The CDR3 spans 13 residues. Trimming shortened V by 2 bases and J by 6 bases, and 5 bases separated the two germline ends. The CDR3 DNA sequence: TGCGCCAGCAGCCAAACAGTTAATTCACCCCTCCACTTT. Its translation: CASSQTVNSPLHF.

The rearrangement links TRBV19 to TRBJ2-2; 8 nucleotides agree with TRBD1. The germline V gene encodes CDR1 LNHDA and CDR2 SQIVND (reference sequence). V lost 7 bases and J lost 4; bases outside the gene matches: 5. The CDR3 spans 14 residues. The CDR3 here is CASIDRGSTGELFF. CDR3 in DNA: TGTGCCAGTATCGACAGGGGTAGCACCGGGGAGCTGTTTTTT. Full variable domain (remainder filled in from reference TRBV19 and TRBJ2-2): DGGITQSPKYLFRKEGQNVTLSCEQNLNHDAMYWYRQDPGQGLRLIYYSQIVNDFQKGDIAEGYSVSREKKESFPLTVTSAQKNPTAFYLCASIDRGSTGELFFGEGSRLTVL.

The chain has TRBV2 and TRBJ1-5; D is undetermined. V lost 5 bases to trimming and J lost 9 bases, with 11 bases between them. This CDR3 has 12 residues. Germline lookup yields CDR1 SNHLY and CDR2 FYNNEI. This CDR3 reads CASSPGDWPQHF. The CDR3 nucleotides are TGTGCCAGCAGTCCGGGTGATTGGCCCCAGCATTTT.

V is TRBV4-2 and J is TRBJ1-2; 7 nucleotides agree with TRBD1. The germline CDR1 and CDR2 sequences are LGHNA and YNFKEQ. The CDR3 runs 15 residues. J gave up 4 bases and V 0 bases, and 5 bases lay outside the gene matches. CDR3 bases: TGTGCCAGCAGCCAAGACCCGACAGGGTTCTATGGCTACACCTTC. It is translated as CASSQDPTGFYGYTF.

This chain joins TRBV29-1 and TRBJ1-2; the match to TRBD1 covers 7 bases. Germline loops: CDR1 SQVTM, CDR2 ANQGSEA. The CDR3 extends over 12 amino acids. V lost 7 bases, J lost 4 bases, and 6 bases stayed unmatched. CDR3 DNA: TGCAGCGCCGAACAGGGGAGCTATGGCTACACCTTC. Amino acid sequence: CSAEQGSYGYTF.

J is TRBJ1-5 and V is TRBV10-3; a weak D match, TRBD1 (5 bases). Germline V gene data show CDR1 as ENHRY and CDR2 as SYGVKD. The V gene lost 0 bases and the J gene lost 2 bases, with 11 bases spanning the gap. The CDR3 length is 16 residues. CDR3 bases: TGTGCCATCAGTGAGTCCAGGGTAGCTGGCAATCAGCCCCAGCATTTT. It is translated as CAISESRVAGNQPQHF.

This clone was found a few times. V is TRBV2 and J is TRBJ1-5; TRBD1 agrees at 7 bases. Germline V gene lookup returns CDR1 SNHLY and CDR2 FYNNEI. This CDR3 is 14 amino acids long. The J segment lost 6 bases and the V segment lost 6 bases, leaving 8 bases of the junction unmatched. The CDR3 DNA reads TGTGCCAGCAGCGCCCGACAGGGAAGTCAGCCCCAGCATTTT. It translates to CASSARQGSQPQHF.

This chain uses TRBV3-1 (or the pseudogene TRBV3-2) with TRBJ2-3; 8 bases align to TRBD2. The length of the CDR3 is 17 residues. J was trimmed by 1 base and V by 0 bases; bases with no gene match: 6. Germline V gives CDR1 LGHDT, CDR2 YNNKEL (reference sequence). CDR3 region: CASSQDEGAGGTDTQYF. The CDR3 DNA reads as TGTGCCAGCAGCCAAGATGAAGGAGCGGGGGGCACAGATACGCAGTATTTT.

This clone was counted once. This rearrangement joins TRBV5-4 to TRBJ2-3, with D possibly being TRBD1 (6 bases). V lost 6 bases and J lost 4, with 9 bases in between. The CDR3 totals 12 residues. Germline V gene data show CDR1 as SGHNT and CDR2 as YYREEE (reference sequence). The CDR3 reads CASNNRADTQYF. The CDR3 DNA reads as TGTGCCAGCAACAACAGGGCAGATACGCAGTATTTT.

This chain uses TRBV5-1 with TRBJ1-3; 8 bases line up with TRBD1. CDR1 and CDR2 (germline): SGHRS, YFSETQ. V trimming: 4 bases; J trimming: 2 bases; junction bases outside the gene matches: 5. This CDR3 has 15 amino acids. CDR3 in DNA: TGCGCCAGCAGCGCCGACAGGGGACCTGGAAACACCATATATTTT. It translates to CASSADRGPGNTIYF.

This clone appeared once. The chain recombines TRBV18 with TRBJ1-1, with D possibly matching TRBD1 (6 bases). The CDR3 has 17 residues. The V end was cut by 3 bases, the J end by 4 bases, with 21 bases between. Germline CDR1 and CDR2: KGHSH and LQKENI. This chain's CDR3 is CASSPAQAGAGATEAFF. For the CDR3, the DNA is TGTGCCAGCTCACCTGCCCAGGCGGGCGCGGGGGCCACTGAAGCTTTCTTT.

The DNA for the CDR3 is TGTGCCACCAGCAGAGGAAGGGGCAGCCAGCAAGAGACCCAGTACTTC. Protein sequence: CATSRGRGSQQETQYF. The rearrangement joins TRBV15 to TRBJ2-5; D perhaps matches TRBD1 (5 bases). The V and J ends lost 1 base and 2 bases respectively, with 14 bases between them. The CDR3 sequence is 16 residues long. The germline gives CDR1 LNHNV, CDR2 YYDKDF (reference sequence).

The rearrangement joins TRBV11-3 to TRBJ1-1; 12 nucleotides agree with TRBD1. The CDR3 sequence is 16 residues long. CDR1 and CDR2 from the germline V gene are SGHNT and YENEEA. Trimming took 4 bases from V and 3 from J; bases not matched to a gene: 6. CDR3 DNA sequence: TGTGCCAGCAGCTCGGGACAGGGGGCAGAGGACACTGAAGCTTTCTTT. Encoded protein: CASSSGQGAEDTEAFF. Together with reference TRBV11-3 and TRBJ1-1, the CDR3 gives the full variable domain: EAGVVQSPRYKIIEKKQPVAFWCNPISGHNTLYWYLQNLGQGPELLIRYENEEAVDDSQLPKDRFSAERLKGVDSTLKIQPAELGDSAVYLCASSSGQGAEDTEAFFGQGTRLTVV.

The rearrangement links TRBV6-2 or TRBV6-3 to TRBJ1-1; 8 bases fit TRBD1. V lost 6 bases and J lost 6; bases outside the gene matches: 9. The CDR3 length is 14 residues. Germline V CDR1 and CDR2: MNHEY, SVGEGT. CDR3 in DNA: TGTGCCAGCAGCCGACCCGACAGGGGCGCTGAAGCTTTCTTT. This codes for CASSRPDRGAEAFF.

Concerning this clone: Other DNA sequences from this sample encode an identical CDR3 as well. V and J are TRBV7-9 and TRBJ2-3; D possibly corresponds to TRBD1 (7 bases). This CDR3 contains 14 residues. Per germline, CDR1 SEHNR and CDR2 FQNEAQ (reference sequence). V shed 5 bases and J shed 4 bases, with 13 bases lying between them. CDR3 in DNA: TGTGCCAGCAGCCCCGGCAGGGGGGCAGATACGCAGTATTTT. Its protein is CASSPGRGADTQYF. The full variable domain, with the rest looked up from reference TRBV7-9 and TRBJ2-3, is DTGVSQNPRHKITKRGQNVTFRCDPISEHNRLYWYRQTLGQGPEFLTYFQNEAQLEKSRLLSDRFSAERPKGSFSTLEIQRTEQGDSAMYLCASSPGRGADTQYFGPGTRLTVL.

This rearrangement joins TRBV28 to TRBJ2-7, with 8 positions matching TRBD1. Germline CDR1 and CDR2: MDHEN and SYDVKM. V dropped 3 bases and J dropped 5; count of bases not matched to a gene: 12. The CDR3 spans 16 residues. In DNA, the CDR3 is TGTGCCAGCAGTTTCGGGCAGGGGGCTATCGGCGACGAGCAGTACTTC. Translating gives CASSFGQGAIGDEQYF. The variable domain in full, completed from reference TRBV28 and TRBJ2-7, reads DVKVTQSSRYLVKRTGEKVFLECVQDMDHENMFWYRQDPGLGLRLIYFSYDVKMKEKGDIPEGYSVSREKKERFSLILESASTNQTSMYLCASSFGQGAIGDEQYFGPGTRLTVT.

CDR3 protein: CASSQQGPGTQYF. The CDR3 coding sequence is TGTGCCAGCAGCCAACAGGGGCCCGGGACCCAGTACTTC. The chain combines TRBV14 with TRBJ2-5; possible D gene TRBD1, 6 bases. The CDR3 runs 13 residues. Germline V gene sequence: CDR1 SGHDN, CDR2 FVKESK. Trimming pared 2 bases from V and 7 bases from J, leaving 11 bases between.

The chain couples TRBV12-3 or TRBV12-4 to TRBJ1-6; D is unclear. Trimming stripped 5 bases from V and 10 bases from J, with 12 bases between. The CDR3 is made up of 13 amino acids. CDR3 in amino acids: CASSRDNWSPLHF. CDR3 nucleotides: TGTGCCAGCAGTCGTGATAACTGGTCACCCCTCCACTTT.

The V gene is TRBV10-1, the J gene TRBJ2-3; no clear D. The length of the CDR3 is 13 residues. The ends were cut back, 0 bases at V and 6 bases at J, with 7 bases in the middle. Germline-derived CDR1 and CDR2 are WNHNN and SYGVQD (reference sequence). CDR3 nucleotide sequence: TGCGCCAGCAGTGAGTCTGGGCAGGATACGCAGTATTTT. This translates into CASSESGQDTQYF.

V is TRBV6-2 or TRBV6-3 and J is TRBJ2-1; 8 bases are shared with TRBD1. CDR3 size: 14 residues. J gave up 8 bases and V 4 bases, and 7 bases lay outside the gene matches. Germline V gene lookup returns CDR1 MNHEY and CDR2 SVGEGT. The CDR3 here is CASSFTHRGDEQFF. CDR3 DNA: TGTGCCAGCAGTTTTACCCACAGGGGGGATGAGCAGTTCTTC.

The rearrangement links TRBV12-3 or TRBV12-4 to TRBJ1-2; 8 nucleotides align to TRBD1. The V and J ends lost 5 bases and 6 bases, in that order; junction bases with no gene match: 5. The CDR3 totals 13 residues. CDR3 amino acids: CASSIGRGHGYTF. The CDR3 DNA follows: TGTGCCAGCAGTATAGGCAGGGGGCATGGCTACACCTTC.